Below, 3 T cell receptor beta chains from the same sample are listed, as sequenced in a study of blood T cell repertoires in COVID-19. TCRdb's table, derived via immunoSEQ multiplex PCR, lists solely in-frame clones and lacks some. The sample yields 130,000 to 150,000 clones, around 82% seen once. What was sequenced was peripheral blood. Source of these receptors: a man aged 60 to 69 with active or convalescent COVID-19.

The gene calls are TRBV4-3 and TRBJ2-5, with 9 bases that match TRBD2. The germline gives CDR1 LGHNA, CDR2 YSLEER. The CDR3 length is 15 residues. Trimming took 0 bases from V and 6 from J; bases not matched to a gene: 5. The CDR3 DNA sequence: TGCGCCAGCAGCCAAGATAGCGGGAGCGGAAAGACCCAGTACTTC. This encodes CASSQDSGSGKTQYF.

This clone was recorded only once. The rearrangement uses TRBV5-1 and TRBJ2-6, with a tentative D call TRBD1 (7 bases). Germline CDR1 SGHRS, CDR2 YFSETQ. V was pared by 0 bases and J by 2 bases, with 9 bases between. The CDR3 length is 16 residues. The CDR3 DNA sequence: TGCGCCAGCAGCTTGGCAGGGGGGCCTGGGGCCAACGTCCTGACTTTC. It encodes CASSLAGGPGANVLTF.

This clone has just a few counts. The chain recombines TRBV11-1 with TRBJ2-1, with TRBD2 matching over 7 bases. CDR3 size: 15 residues. Trimming at V came to 3 bases and at J to 7 bases, leaving 9 bases not matched to a gene. Germline loops: CDR1 SGHAT, CDR2 FQDESV (reference sequence). CDR3 sequence reads: CASSLVRERVNEQFF. In DNA form, the CDR3 reads TGTGCCAGCAGCTTGGTGCGGGAGAGAGTGAATGAGCAGTTCTTC.